Presented here are 2 T cell receptor beta chains from one specimen sequenced in a study of blood T cell repertoires in COVID-19. Sequenced by immunoSEQ multiplex PCR; TCRdb stores in-frame clones only, minus some. The table records under 200,000 clones, 80% of them present only once. Sequenced input: peripheral blood. These receptors originate from a man aged 55 to 70 with acute or convalescent COVID-19.

The chain links TRBV11-2 to TRBJ1-4, with TRBD1 matching over 9 bases. After removal of 1 base from V and 8 bases from J, the junction contained 5 bases not matched to a gene. The CDR3 loop spans 15 amino acids. CDR1 is SGHAT, CDR2 FQNNGV, per germline. The DNA of the CDR3 is TGTGCCAGCAGCTTAGCACAGGGGGCAGGGGAAAAACTGTTTTTT. It encodes CASSLAQGAGEKLFF. Full variable domain (remainder filled in from reference TRBV11-2 and TRBJ1-4): EAGVAQSPRYKIIEKRQSVAFWCNPISGHATLYWYQQILGQGPKLLIQFQNNGVVDDSQLPKDRFSAERLKGVDSTLKIQPAKLEDSAVYLCASSLAQGAGEKLFFGSGTQLSVL.

The rearrangement uses TRBV6-5 and TRBJ1-2; 10 bases are a match to TRBD1. Germline trimming cut 6 bases from V and 7 bases from J; bases unmatched to any gene: 8. There are 14 residues in the CDR3. Germline values: CDR1 MNHEY, CDR2 SVGAGI. The CDR3 sequence: CASSLTRDRGGYTF. The CDR3 DNA is TGTGCCAGCAGCCTTACACGGGACAGGGGTGGCTACACCTTC.